Here is one T cell receptor (beta chain) with its context. Profiled with immunoSEQ multiplex PCR; TCRdb holds only in-frame clones, not every one. This table has tens of thousands of clones, around nine tenths appearing once. The V segment lost 0 bases and the J segment 4 bases; nucleotides outside the gene matches: 8. This CDR3 spans 17 amino acids. Germline assignment: CDR1 SSHAT and CDR2 FNYEAQ (reference sequence). The entry originates in a study of blood T cell repertoires in COVID-19. The overall study: Spain, Italy and the United States supplied samples that represented acute and convalescent COVID-19.

The clonotype was recovered from an older woman with acute or convalescent COVID-19. What was sequenced was peripheral blood. The chain links TRBV7-7 to TRBJ2-1; 8 bases fit TRBD2. The CDR3 nucleotides are TGTGCCAGCAGCTTAGCCGAAACTAGCGGAGGTTACAATGAGCAGTTCTTC. Encoded protein: CASSLAETSGGYNEQFF.